A selection of T cell receptor beta chains follows, all from one sample in a study of T cell changes during pregnancy in multiple sclerosis. Assay used: immunoSEQ multiplex PCR; TCRdb lists only in-frame clones, some missing. This table has around 40,000 clones, about nine tenths appearing once. The sequencing used CD4+ T cells from peripheral blood mononuclear cells, collected after pregnancy. Every receptor here comes from a female donor in good health, enrolled as a control in a pregnancy study. CDR3s include the opening cysteine and the closing phenylalanine or tryptophan. D genes are given only for firm matches. Size values are once, few and many counts, or a class for expanded clones, and some rows have none.

>TRBV7-6|TRBD2|-|TRBJ2-7
TGTGCCAGCAGAGCAAACCCGGGACTAGAGTACGAGCAGTACTTC
CASRANPGLEYEQYF
>TRBV7-2|-|-|TRBJ2-3
TGTGCCAGCAGCCTAAAGTGGGGAGGCCCAGATACGCAGTATTTT
CASSLKWGGPDTQYF
>TRBV6-1|-|-|TRBJ1-2
TGTGCCAGCAGTGCCCTCGGGTTAGCCGGAGGAGGCTACACCTTC
CASSALGLAGGGYTF
>TRBV30|TRBD2|-|TRBJ2-3
TGTGCCTGGGCCAAAACCGGGGGACTAGCGGTCCCTCTGGCGGATACGCAGTATTTT
CAWAKTGGLAVPLADTQYF
>TRBV5-1|-|-|TRBJ1-1
TGCGCCAGCAGCTTGGCAGGGGTAACTGAAGCTTTCTTT
CASSLAGVTEAFF
>TRBV6-5|-|-|TRBJ1-1
TGTGCCAGCAGAGGGGTGAACACTGAAGCTTTCTTT
CASRGVNTEAFF
>TRBV11-3|TRBD2|-|TRBJ2-1
TGTGCCAGCAGCCCCCGCCTAGCGGGAGGAAATGAGCAGTTCTTC
CASSPRLAGGNEQFF
>TRBV2|-|-|TRBJ2-7
TGTGCCAGCAGTGTCGGGATATACCCTCCCTACGAGCAGTACTTC
CASSVGIYPPYEQYF
>TRBV25-1|-|-|TRBJ1-6
TGTGCCAGCAGTGAATCCGCCGGGTCGAATTCACCCCTCCACTTT
CASSESAGSNSPLHF
>TRBV2|-|once|TRBJ2-7
TGTGCCAGCAGTGAAGAGGCGGGTTCCAGCTTCAACTACGAGCAGTACTTC
CASSEEAGSSFNYEQYF
>TRBV19|-|-|TRBJ1-6
TGTGCCAGTAAGGTACGGGGAGAAAATTCACCCCTCCACTTT
CASKVRGENSPLHF
>TRBV6-1|TRBD2|-|TRBJ2-2
TGTGCCAGCAGTGAGAATTTAGCGGGAGGGTTATCCGGGGAGCTGTTTTTT
CASSENLAGGLSGELFF
>TRBV5-5|-|-|TRBJ1-2
TGTGCCAGCAGCTTAAACGTGGTTCAGGGGTCTGGCTACACCTTC
CASSLNVVQGSGYTF
>TRBV11-2|TRBD1|-|TRBJ1-5
TGTGCCAGCAGCCGAGACAGGGGCGGGAGCAATCAGCCCCAGCATTTT
CASSRDRGGSNQPQHF
>TRBV19|TRBD2|-|TRBJ2-3
TGTGCCAGTAGTATTCTAGCGGGAGTAGGGGATACGCAGTATTTT
CASSILAGVGDTQYF
>TRBV5-4|TRBD2|-|TRBJ2-2
TGTGCCAGCAGCCGCAGGGGACTAGTAGACACCGGGGAGCTGTTTTTT
CASSRRGLVDTGELFF
>TRBV30|-|few|TRBJ1-1
TGTGCCTGGAGTCTTCGACATGCCACTGAAGCTTTCTTT
CAWSLRHATEAFF
>TRBV6-5|-|-|TRBJ1-2
TGTGCCAGCAGCAGGGACATTAACTATGGCTACACCTTC
CASSRDINYGYTF
>TRBV5-1|-|-|TRBJ2-7
TGCGCCAGCAGCTTGGCGGGGGTCTACGAGCAGTACTTC
CASSLAGVYEQYF
>TRBV5-4|-|-|TRBJ1-1
TGTGCCAGCAGCTTGCAGGCAGGGGCCCGCCTGGCGGAAGCTTTCTTT
CASSLQAGARLAEAFF
>TRBV7-2|-|-|TRBJ2-1
TGTGCCAGCAAGGACCGGGGGGAGCAGTTCTTC
CASKDRGEQFF
>TRBV10-3|-|-|TRBJ1-1
TGTGCCATCAGTGTGGGCAGGGGTACGGAAGCTTTCTTT
CAISVGRGTEAFF
>TRBV18|-|-|TRBJ1-1
TGTGCCAGCTCACCACCCGGGAGAGGGGCTGAAGCTTTCTTT
CASSPPGRGAEAFF
>TRBV12-5|TRBD1|-|TRBJ1-1
TGTGCTAGTGGTTTGGGAGGGGGCAGATACACTGAAGCTTTCTTT
CASGLGGGRYTEAFF
>TRBV6-5|TRBD1|-|TRBJ1-2
TGTGCCAGCACTCGAACAGGGGAAGGTTATGGCTACACCTTC
CASTRTGEGYGYTF
>TRBV5-5|TRBD2|once|TRBJ2-7
TGTGCCAGCAGCTTGGTGGCTAGCGGCCAATACGAGCAGTACTTC
CASSLVASGQYEQYF
>TRBV6-7|-|-|TRBJ2-3
TGTGCCAGCTCCCCGGGGTTTCCGCAGTATTTT
CASSPGFPQYF
>TRBV7-6|-|-|TRBJ2-1
TGTGCCAGCAGCTTAGCTTCGGTTGGTTACAGGGCGAATGAGCAGTTCTTC
CASSLASVGYRANEQFF
>TRBV5-1|-|-|TRBJ2-5
TGCGCCAGCAGAACCGACAAAGAGACCCAGTACTTC
CASRTDKETQYF
>TRBV5-1|-|-|TRBJ1-2
TGCGCCAGCAGCCTGGACGGTAACTATGGCTACACCTTC
CASSLDGNYGYTF
>TRBV4-2|TRBD2|-|TRBJ2-1
TGTGCCAGCAGCCAAAAAACTAGCGGGGGGGCGCCTGAGCAGTTCTTC
CASSQKTSGGAPEQFF
>TRBV7-9|-|-|TRBJ2-1
TGTGCCAGCAGCTCCGGACACCCAAGGAGCGAGCAGTTCTTC
CASSSGHPRSEQFF
>TRBV9|-|-|TRBJ1-6
TGTGCCAGCAGCGTAGGCGTACCCTCCTATAATTCACCCCTCCACTTT
CASSVGVPSYNSPLHF
>TRBV5-1|-|-|TRBJ1-3
TGCGCCAGCAGCTCCACAGTTAGCTCTGGAAACACCATATATTTT
CASSSTVSSGNTIYF
>TRBV7-2|-|once|TRBJ1-1
TGTGCCAGCAGCTTCCGCGTCGGCACTGAAGCTTTCTTT
CASSFRVGTEAFF
>TRBV30|TRBD2|-|TRBJ2-1
TGTGCCTACACTCTTATAGCGGGGGGGTTCTACAATGAGCAGTTCTTC
CAYTLIAGGFYNEQFF
>TRBV5-5|-|-|TRBJ1-6
TGTGCCAGCAGCTTGGTTTGGCCGAATTCACCCCTCCACTTT
CASSLVWPNSPLHF
>TRBV5-8|-|few|TRBJ1-5
TGTGCCAGCAGCCCCCGGTACTACCGAACCAATCAGCCCCAGCATTTT
CASSPRYYRTNQPQHF